The 6 T cell receptor beta chains below were found in one sample sequenced in a study of identifying expanded T cells in peripheral blood. TCRdb's table, derived via immunoSEQ multiplex PCR, lists solely in-frame clones and lacks some. Of around 100,000 clones detected, around nine tenths appear once; the ten largest clones hold approximately 6%. The sequencing sample was made of blood. Receptor source: a person aged 18 to 70 in good health.

V is TRBV7-2 and J is TRBJ1-1; the D gene is possibly TRBD1 (5 bases). Trimming left V 5 bases short and J 1 base short, with 14 bases between. This CDR3 region has 15 residues. CDR1 is SGHTA and CDR2 is FQGNSA in the germline V gene. CDR3 sequence: CASSPQGGQNTEAFF. The CDR3 bases are TGTGCCAGCAGCCCCCAGGGAGGACAGAACACTGAAGCTTTCTTT.

The gene calls are TRBV7-3 and TRBJ2-2; 8 nucleotides line up with TRBD2. With 5 bases clipped from V and 1 base from J, the junction kept 3 bases outside the gene matches. Germline CDR1 is SGHTA and CDR2 is FQGTGA. The CDR3 covers 15 residues. As DNA, the CDR3 is TGTGCCAGCAGCGCGGGGGGATTGAACACCGGGGAGCTGTTTTTT. It encodes CASSAGGLNTGELFF.

The J gene is TRBJ1-2, the V gene TRBV7-6, with D uncertain. The germline V gene encodes CDR1 SGHVS and CDR2 FNYEAQ. The CDR3 contains 12 residues. V dropped 3 bases and J dropped 7 bases, with 9 bases sitting between them. CDR3 bases: TGTGCCAGCAGCTTCGGCTTTGGTGGCTACACCTTC. Its protein product is CASSFGFGGYTF.

This clone was observed a single time. The chain joins TRBV6-5 to TRBJ2-5, with D perhaps matching TRBD1 (6 bases). The CDR3 is 14 residues long. CDR1 is MNHEY, CDR2 SVGAGI, per germline. V was pared by 6 bases and J by 5 bases, with 16 bases between. The CDR3 DNA is TGTGCCAGCAGGACCGACAGGCAAGGGGAGACCCAGTACTTC. Its translation is CASRTDRQGETQYF.

In this sample, this clone turned up once. The chain recombines TRBV6-6 with TRBJ1-3, with 7 bases aligning to TRBD1. V was pared by 5 bases and J by 2 bases, with 0 bases of the junction left unmatched. The germline V gene has CDR1 MNHNY and CDR2 SVGAGI (reference sequence). This CDR3 is built from 13 residues. The CDR3, as DNA: TGTGCCAGCAGTCAGGGGGCTGGAAACACCATATATTTT. Amino acids: CASSQGAGNTIYF.

The chain employs TRBV10-3 and TRBJ1-1, with TRBD1 as a possible D gene (5 bases). Germline V gives CDR1 ENHRY, CDR2 SYGVKD. V lost 0 bases and J lost 2, with 10 bases in between. The CDR3 runs 15 residues. The CDR3 DNA is TGTGCCATCAGTGAGTCCCGGGACGGCAACACTGAAGCTTTCTTT. Amino acid sequence: CAISESRDGNTEAFF.